These T cell receptor beta chains were read from a single sample in a study of blood T cell repertoires in COVID-19. Data came from immunoSEQ multiplex PCR; TCRdb stores just in-frame clones and leaves some out. The sample has tens of thousands of clones, 70% to 90% seen once. The sample consisted of peripheral blood. Receptors originate from a woman aged 80 or over with acute or convalescent COVID-19. The CDR3 runs from the conserved cysteine through the conserved F or W. The D gene is left open where the match is weak. The size field is filled for only some rows; it gives once, few, many or a size class.

clone size: once; J gene: TRBJ2-7; D gene: -; V gene: TRBV7-3; CDR3 DNA: TGTGCCAGCAGCTTAGGCGGCGGCTCCTACGAGCAGTACTTC; CDR3 protein: CASSLGGGSYEQYF
clone size: few; J gene: TRBJ2-1; D gene: -; V gene: TRBV6-1; CDR3 DNA: TGTGCCAGCACTGAAGACAGGTCTCTAGGCAATGAGCAGTTCTTC; CDR3 protein: CASTEDRSLGNEQFF
clone size: -; J gene: TRBJ2-3; D gene: TRBD2; V gene: TRBV18; CDR3 DNA: TGTGCCAGCTCACCCGGGACTAGCGGGAGGAGGACAGATACGCAGTATTTT; CDR3 protein: CASSPGTSGRRTDTQYF
clone size: -; J gene: TRBJ2-5; D gene: TRBD2; V gene: TRBV7-2; CDR3 DNA: TGTGCCAGCAGCTTACTCCCGCCGGGACTAGGGGAGACCCAGTACTTC; CDR3 protein: CASSLLPPGLGETQYF
clone size: -; J gene: TRBJ2-3; D gene: -; V gene: TRBV7-3; CDR3 DNA: TGTGCCAGCAGCTTAAGAGGGAGAAGCACAGATACGCAGTATTTT; CDR3 protein: CASSLRGRSTDTQYF
clone size: -; J gene: TRBJ2-7; D gene: TRBD2; V gene: TRBV19; CDR3 DNA: TGTGCCAGTACCGGGGTAGCGGGAGCTTTACACGAGCAGTACTTC; CDR3 protein: CASTGVAGALHEQYF
clone size: -; J gene: TRBJ2-1; D gene: -; V gene: TRBV19; CDR3 DNA: TGTGCCAGTAGTATAGCCAGCGATACTACCTACAATGAGCAGTTCTTC; CDR3 protein: CASSIASDTTYNEQFF
clone size: once; J gene: TRBJ1-1; D gene: TRBD1; V gene: TRBV11-2; CDR3 DNA: TGTGCCAGCAGCTGGGACAGGATGAACACTGAAGCTTTCTTT; CDR3 protein: CASSWDRMNTEAFF
clone size: -; J gene: TRBJ2-7; D gene: TRBD2; V gene: TRBV2; CDR3 DNA: TGTGCCAGCAGTGTGCGAGCGGGGGACCTCGTGGAGCAGTACTTC; CDR3 protein: CASSVRAGDLVEQYF
clone size: -; J gene: TRBJ2-1; D gene: TRBD1; V gene: TRBV19; CDR3 DNA: TGTGCCAGTACCTACATAGGACAGGGTTACAATGAGCAGTTCTTC; CDR3 protein: CASTYIGQGYNEQFF
clone size: -; J gene: TRBJ1-6; D gene: -; V gene: TRBV19; CDR3 DNA: TGTGCCAGTAGCCCGACAGCAACTGGTAATTCACCCCTCCACTTT; CDR3 protein: CASSPTATGNSPLHF
clone size: -; J gene: TRBJ2-7; D gene: TRBD2; V gene: TRBV6-5; CDR3 DNA: TGTGCCAGCAGTCAGACTAGCGGCTACGAGCAGTACTTC; CDR3 protein: CASSQTSGYEQYF
clone size: -; J gene: TRBJ1-5; D gene: -; V gene: TRBV19; CDR3 DNA: TGTTTTCTGCGCGGGGGTAATCAGCCCCAGCATTTT; CDR3 protein: CFLRGGNQPQHF
clone size: -; J gene: TRBJ2-1; D gene: -; V gene: TRBV3-1/TRBV3-2; CDR3 DNA: TGTGCCAGCAGCCAAGTGCCGGGGTCCTACAATGAGCAGTTCTTC; CDR3 protein: CASSQVPGSYNEQFF
clone size: few; J gene: TRBJ2-1; D gene: TRBD2; V gene: TRBV11-2; CDR3 DNA: TGTGCCAGCAGCTTGGCTAGCGGGGGTTGGAATGAGCAGTTCTTC; CDR3 protein: CASSLASGGWNEQFF
clone size: -; J gene: TRBJ2-7; D gene: -; V gene: TRBV7-8; CDR3 DNA: TGTGCCAGCAGCCCCGGTGGGGGCGGTTGGCTTCCCTCCTACGAGCAGTACTTC; CDR3 protein: CASSPGGGGWLPSYEQYF
clone size: -; J gene: TRBJ2-7; D gene: -; V gene: TRBV6-1; CDR3 DNA: TGTGCCAGCAGTGTTGGGACGGGGCTGCGGGGATTCTACGAGCAGTACTTC; CDR3 protein: CASSVGTGLRGFYEQYF
clone size: -; J gene: TRBJ2-1; D gene: TRBD1; V gene: TRBV6-2/TRBV6-3; CDR3 DNA: TGTGCCAGCAGTCCCGACAGGGGGCCCTACAATGAGCAGTTCTTC; CDR3 protein: CASSPDRGPYNEQFF
clone size: -; J gene: TRBJ2-7; D gene: -; V gene: TRBV27; CDR3 DNA: TGTGCCAGCAGTCCCGTAGACTACTCCTCCTACGAGCAGTACTTC; CDR3 protein: CASSPVDYSSYEQYF
clone size: -; J gene: TRBJ1-5; D gene: -; V gene: TRBV9; CDR3 DNA: TGTGCCAGCAGCGTAGTGCCCGGGAATCAGCCCCAGCATTTT; CDR3 protein: CASSVVPGNQPQHF
clone size: -; J gene: TRBJ2-3; D gene: -; V gene: TRBV7-3; CDR3 DNA: TGTGCCAGCAGCTTAACGGCCGGGAGTACGCAGTATTTT; CDR3 protein: CASSLTAGSTQYF
clone size: -; J gene: TRBJ2-5; D gene: -; V gene: TRBV18; CDR3 DNA: TGTGCCAGCTCACCACTCGGCAGGGAAGAGACCCAGTACTTC; CDR3 protein: CASSPLGREETQYF
clone size: -; J gene: TRBJ2-5; D gene: TRBD2; V gene: TRBV2; CDR3 DNA: TGTGCCAGCACCCCGGGACTAGCGTCGAAGACCCAGTACTTC; CDR3 protein: CASTPGLASKTQYF
clone size: -; J gene: TRBJ2-7; D gene: TRBD2; V gene: TRBV15; CDR3 DNA: TGTGCCACCGGGACTAGTGGCTACGAGCAGTACTTC; CDR3 protein: CATGTSGYEQYF
clone size: -; J gene: TRBJ2-7; D gene: TRBD1; V gene: TRBV30; CDR3 DNA: TGTGCCTGGAGTGTATTTGGACAGGCCCCCGGCGAGCAGTACTTC; CDR3 protein: CAWSVFGQAPGEQYF
clone size: -; J gene: TRBJ1-5; D gene: -; V gene: TRBV15; CDR3 DNA: TGTGCCACCAGCAGAGATCCAGGGCAGATCAATCAGCCCCAGCATTTT; CDR3 protein: CATSRDPGQINQPQHF
clone size: few; J gene: TRBJ2-7; D gene: -; V gene: TRBV13; CDR3 DNA: TGTGCCAGCAGCTTACGGGTGGGGCACGAGCAGTACTTC; CDR3 protein: CASSLRVGHEQYF
clone size: -; J gene: TRBJ2-7; D gene: -; V gene: TRBV9; CDR3 DNA: TGTGCCAGCAGCGTAGGAGGAGTAAATTTCAACGAGCAGTACTTC; CDR3 protein: CASSVGGVNFNEQYF
clone size: -; J gene: TRBJ1-1; D gene: TRBD1; V gene: TRBV3-1/TRBV3-2; CDR3 DNA: TGTGCCAGCAGCCAACGACAGGGTTGGAGAACTGAAGCTTTCTTT; CDR3 protein: CASSQRQGWRTEAFF
clone size: -; J gene: TRBJ1-2; D gene: TRBD1; V gene: TRBV28; CDR3 DNA: TGTGCCAGCAGACTCTTAGACAGGGACGGCTACACCTTC; CDR3 protein: CASRLLDRDGYTF
clone size: -; J gene: TRBJ2-4; D gene: -; V gene: TRBV7-2; CDR3 DNA: TGTGCCAGCAGAGAAGCGGGAGCCAAAAACATTCAGTACTTC; CDR3 protein: CASREAGAKNIQYF
clone size: -; J gene: TRBJ1-1; D gene: -; V gene: TRBV6-6; CDR3 DNA: TGTGCCAGCAGTCTGCCCGGGGGGACTGAAGCTTTCTTT; CDR3 protein: CASSLPGGTEAFF
clone size: -; J gene: TRBJ1-4; D gene: TRBD1; V gene: TRBV7-8; CDR3 DNA: TGTGCCAGCAGCTTCAGGACAGGGTGGGGTGAAAAACTGTTTTTT; CDR3 protein: CASSFRTGWGEKLFF
clone size: few; J gene: TRBJ2-2; D gene: -; V gene: TRBV29-1; CDR3 DNA: TGCAGCGTTGCCAGGACCGGGGAGCTGTTTTTT; CDR3 protein: CSVARTGELFF
clone size: -; J gene: TRBJ2-1; D gene: -; V gene: TRBV11-2; CDR3 DNA: TGTGCCAGCGACCAGGGGAAAGACTCCTACAATGAGCAGTTCTTC; CDR3 protein: CASDQGKDSYNEQFF
clone size: -; J gene: TRBJ2-5; D gene: TRBD1; V gene: TRBV7-2; CDR3 DNA: TGTGCCAGCAGCCCGAGACAGGGGGGGGAGACCCAGTACTTC; CDR3 protein: CASSPRQGGETQYF
clone size: -; J gene: TRBJ2-7; D gene: TRBD2; V gene: TRBV18; CDR3 DNA: TGTGCCAGCTCACCAGGGACTAGCGGGGTCTACGAGCAGTACTTC; CDR3 protein: CASSPGTSGVYEQYF
clone size: -; J gene: TRBJ1-2; D gene: -; V gene: TRBV4-1; CDR3 DNA: TGCGCCAGCAGCCCGGGACGCGCAGGGCAGGGGTGGGTTGACTACACCTTC; CDR3 protein: CASSPGRAGQGWVDYTF
clone size: -; J gene: TRBJ1-1; D gene: -; V gene: TRBV5-6; CDR3 DNA: TGTGCCAGCAGCATCACAGGGCGAGGCACTGAAGCTTTCTTT; CDR3 protein: CASSITGRGTEAFF
clone size: -; J gene: TRBJ1-5; D gene: TRBD1; V gene: TRBV27; CDR3 DNA: TGTGCCAGCACCTCGACAGGGCGGAATCAGCCCCAGCATTTT; CDR3 protein: CASTSTGRNQPQHF
clone size: -; J gene: TRBJ1-1; D gene: -; V gene: TRBV2; CDR3 DNA: TGTGCCAGCAGTGAATTCGGCGGGAACACTGAAGCTTTCTTT; CDR3 protein: CASSEFGGNTEAFF
clone size: once; J gene: TRBJ2-5; D gene: -; V gene: TRBV5-1; CDR3 DNA: TGCGCCAGCAGCTTGGCCGTCGAGGAGACCCAGTACTTC; CDR3 protein: CASSLAVEETQYF
clone size: -; J gene: TRBJ1-1; D gene: -; V gene: TRBV19; CDR3 DNA: TGTGCCAGTAGTATGGAGATACGGTCGAACACTGAAGCTTTCTTT; CDR3 protein: CASSMEIRSNTEAFF
clone size: -; J gene: TRBJ1-2; D gene: TRBD1; V gene: TRBV5-4; CDR3 DNA: TGTGCCAGCAGCTTGCAGGGGGTAGACTATGGCTACACCTTC; CDR3 protein: CASSLQGVDYGYTF
clone size: -; J gene: TRBJ2-3; D gene: -; V gene: TRBV10-2; CDR3 DNA: TGCGCCAGCAGTACTAGCTCTACGCAGTATTTT; CDR3 protein: CASSTSSTQYF
clone size: -; J gene: TRBJ1-1; D gene: TRBD1; V gene: TRBV2; CDR3 DNA: TGTGCCAGCAGGGCCGGACAGGGGGGTCGCACTGAAGCTTTCTTT; CDR3 protein: CASRAGQGGRTEAFF